Following are 27 T cell receptor beta chains from one sample sequenced in a study of T cells in localized non-small cell lung cancer. Assay used: immunoSEQ multiplex PCR; TCRdb lists only in-frame clones, some missing. The profile shows about 91,000 clones, roughly 87% of them singletons. Source: peripheral blood, taken before any cancer treatment. All receptors come from a man aged 40-75 years with stage I squamous cell lung carcinoma.

The chain has TRBV18 and TRBJ1-6; tentatively, D is TRBD1 (6 bases). Germline CDR1 KGHSH, CDR2 LQKENI. The V gene lost 3 bases and the J gene lost 6 bases, with 12 bases spanning the gap. The CDR3 totals 15 residues. The CDR3 here is CASSPSTGINSPLHF. The DNA for the CDR3 is TGTGCCAGCTCACCTTCGACAGGCATTAATTCACCCCTCCACTTT.

The V gene is TRBV9, the J gene TRBJ2-5, with D possibly matching TRBD2 (5 bases). Germline CDR1 is SGDLS and CDR2 is YYNGEE. This CDR3 spans 14 amino acids. V shed 6 bases and J shed 4 bases, with 16 bases lying between them. Written as DNA, the CDR3 is TGTGCCAGCACCCCGGGAAGGTCGGGAGAGACCCAGTACTTC. Residues: CASTPGRSGETQYF. Full variable domain (missing parts from reference TRBV9 and TRBJ2-5): DSGVTQTPKHLITATGQRVTLRCSPRSGDLSVYWYQQSLDQGLQFLIQYYNGEERAKGNILERFSAQQFPDLHSELNLSSLELGDSALYFCASTPGRSGETQYFGPGTRLLVL.

V is TRBV5-1 and J is TRBJ1-1; no firm D call. The CDR3 length is 14 residues. Looked up from germline, CDR1 is SGHRS and CDR2 is YFSETQ. V was pared by 3 bases and J by 5 bases, with 14 bases between. DNA for the CDR3: TGCGCCAGCAGCTCAACTGGGCCTGGGACTGAAGCTTTCTTT. Encoded protein: CASSSTGPGTEAFF.

The V call is TRBV5-1, the J call TRBJ1-3; D may be TRBD1 (5 bases). V dropped 4 bases and J dropped 0 bases, with 14 bases sitting between them. CDR3 length: 16 amino acids. The germline V gene has CDR1 SGHRS and CDR2 YFSETQ. The chain's CDR3 is CASSRGDLNSGNTIYF. The CDR3 bases are TGCGCCAGCAGCCGGGGGGACTTAAACTCTGGAAACACCATATATTTT.

The genes are TRBV28 and TRBJ1-1; D not resolved. V was shortened by 7 bases and J by 0 bases, with 9 bases between the two germline ends. The CDR3 is 13 amino acids. In germline, CDR1 is MDHEN, CDR2 SYDVKM. CDR3 region: CASMSSMNTEAFF. The CDR3 nucleotides are TGTGCCAGCATGAGCAGCATGAACACTGAAGCTTTCTTT. The complete variable domain, with remaining parts taken from reference TRBV28 and TRBJ1-1, reads DVKVTQSSRYLVKRTGEKVFLECVQDMDHENMFWYRQDPGLGLRLIYFSYDVKMKEKGDIPEGYSVSREKKERFSLILESASTNQTSMYLCASMSSMNTEAFFGQGTRLTVV.

Concerning this clone: In the same sample, other DNA sequences code for this CDR3. The chain couples TRBV30 to TRBJ2-3, with D tentatively TRBD1 (7 bases). Germline V CDR1 and CDR2: GTSNPN, SVGIG (reference sequence). The CDR3 runs to 16 residues. Trimming removed 5 bases at V and 5 bases at J, with 23 bases between. Here the CDR3 DNA reads TGTGCCTGGGAGGGAGGTCGAGGGGGCGGGGTAGATACGCAGTATTTT. Translated, it gives CAWEGGRGGGVDTQYF.

This sequence joins TRBV11-2 and TRBJ1-6, with unresolved D. The germline V gene encodes CDR1 SGHAT and CDR2 FQNNGV. The CDR3 runs to 16 residues. Trimming took off 5 bases at V and 7 bases at J, with 18 bases between the two ends. The CDR3 here is CASSPSPRAVNSPLHF. The CDR3 bases are TGTGCCAGCAGCCCGTCCCCCCGGGCAGTCAATTCACCCCTCCACTTT. The complete variable domain, with remaining parts taken from reference TRBV11-2 and TRBJ1-6, reads EAGVAQSPRYKIIEKRQSVAFWCNPISGHATLYWYQQILGQGPKLLIQFQNNGVVDDSQLPKDRFSAERLKGVDSTLKIQPAKLEDSAVYLCASSPSPRAVNSPLHFGNGTRLTVT.

The chain recombines TRBV6-6 with TRBJ2-3; 7 bases fit TRBD2. After removal of 2 bases from V and 6 bases from J, the junction contained 8 bases not matched to a gene. This CDR3 has 15 amino acids. The germline gives CDR1 MNHNY, CDR2 SVGAGI (reference sequence). The CDR3 sequence: CASSYPRGVADTQYF. In nucleotides, the CDR3 is TGTGCCAGCAGTTACCCCCGGGGGGTCGCGGATACGCAGTATTTT.

The chain uses TRBV19 and TRBJ2-1, with D uncertain. Germline V gene data show CDR1 as LNHDA and CDR2 as SQIVND (reference sequence). The CDR3 is 16 residues long. With 9 bases removed from V and 2 bases from J, the gap between germline ends came to 20 bases. This CDR3 is CASNPNRVGPYNEQFF. As DNA, the CDR3 is TGTGCCAGCAATCCCAACCGAGTAGGTCCCTACAATGAGCAGTTCTTC.

In DNA form, the CDR3 reads TGTGCCAGCTCACTGGACAGGGGGCCCGGGGAGCTGTTTTTT. Translated: CASSLDRGPGELFF. The V and J genes are TRBV18 and TRBJ2-2, with 11 bases that match TRBD1. Germline lookup yields CDR1 KGHSH and CDR2 LQKENI. The CDR3 spans 14 residues. The trim removed 4 bases at V and 6 bases at J, leaving 1 base unmatched.

This chain links TRBV18 with TRBJ2-7; maybe TRBD1 (5 bases). The CDR3 sequence is 15 residues long. The ends were cut back, 2 bases at V and 3 bases at J, with 14 bases in the middle. The germline V gene encodes CDR1 KGHSH and CDR2 LQKENI. The CDR3 here is CASSPGQGSIYEQYF. The DNA for the CDR3 is TGTGCCAGCTCACCAGGTCAGGGTAGTATCTACGAGCAGTACTTC.

V is TRBV21-1 and J is TRBJ2-2. TRBV21-1 corresponds to a pseudogene. The CDR3 totals 17 residues. CDR3 region: CASSKEGKRKGTGELFF. CDR3 in DNA: TGTGCCAGCAGCAAAGAAGGGAAGAGGAAAGGCACCGGGGAGCTGTTTTTT.

CDR3 protein: CASSPWTSGGATDTQYF. In nucleotides, the CDR3 is TGTGCCAGCAGCCCCTGGACTAGCGGGGGGGCCACAGATACGCAGTATTTT. The rearrangement joins TRBV5-6 to TRBJ2-3, with 15 positions matching TRBD2. The CDR3 contains 17 residues. V lost 4 bases to trimming and J lost 2 bases; unmatched junction nucleotides: 5. CDR1 SGHDT and CDR2 YYEEEE come from the germline V gene. Complete variable domain (other parts from reference TRBV5-6 and TRBJ2-3): DAGVTQSPTHLIKTRGQQVTLRCSPKSGHDTVSWYQQALGQGPQFIFQYYEEEERQRGNFPDRFSGHQFPNYSSELNVNALLLGDSALYLCASSPWTSGGATDTQYFGPGTRLTVL.

This chain uses TRBV6-5 with TRBJ1-1; D uncertain. Germline V gene data show CDR1 as MNHEY and CDR2 as SVGAGI. The CDR3 sequence is 12 residues long. The germline V and J ends were trimmed by 2 bases and 8 bases, with 9 bases remaining between them. The CDR3 loop reads CASSYIGSEAFF. The CDR3 region has the DNA TGTGCCAGCAGTTACATCGGCAGCGAAGCTTTCTTT.

This clone was seen only a few times. The genes are TRBV7-2 and TRBJ1-2, with 9 bases aligning to TRBD1. The ends lost 5 bases at V and 3 bases at J; junction bases unmatched: 4. CDR3 size: 14 residues. Looked up from germline, CDR1 is SGHTA and CDR2 is FQGNSA. CDR3 residues: CASSQDRGDYGYTF. The CDR3 region has the DNA TGTGCCAGCAGCCAGGACAGGGGAGACTATGGCTACACCTTC.

This chain uses TRBV7-9 with TRBJ1-3; TRBD1 might be the D (5 bases). This CDR3 has 17 amino acids. Germline V gives CDR1 SEHNR, CDR2 FQNEAQ (reference sequence). V lost 2 bases and J lost 0, with 14 bases in between. Written as DNA, the CDR3 is TGTGCCAGCAGCTTAATCGGGCAGGGAGACTCTGGAAACACCATATATTTT. This translates into CASSLIGQGDSGNTIYF.

The rearrangement links TRBV29-1 to TRBJ2-1, with 7 bases fitting TRBD2. In germline, CDR1 is SQVTM, CDR2 ANQGSEA. The V segment lost 5 bases and the J segment 5 bases; nucleotides outside the gene matches: 6. This CDR3 has 13 amino acids. The CDR3 DNA is TGCAGCGTTCACCGGGGGGTAAACAATGAGCAGTTCTTC. Its translation is CSVHRGVNNEQFF.

The genes are TRBV10-3 and TRBJ2-5, with D possibly matching TRBD2 (6 bases). This CDR3 has 15 amino acids. Trimming stripped 3 bases from V and 4 bases from J, with 15 bases between. Germline loops: CDR1 ENHRY, CDR2 SYGVKD. The CDR3 sequence: CAISDPREKIETQYF. CDR3 coding DNA: TGTGCCATCAGTGATCCCCGGGAGAAAATAGAGACCCAGTACTTC.

As DNA, the CDR3 is TGTGCCAGCAGCGCTGAGGGCGCGGTAGATACGCAGTATTTT. Translation gives CASSAEGAVDTQYF. The rearrangement uses TRBV9 and TRBJ2-3, with a weak D call TRBD2 (5 bases). V was shortened by 3 bases and J by 5 bases, with 13 bases between the two germline ends. Germline CDR1 reads SGDLS; CDR2 reads YYNGEE. The CDR3 is made up of 14 amino acids.

This rearrangement joins TRBV11-1 to TRBJ1-1; D not resolved. The length of the CDR3 is 13 residues. Germline V CDR1 and CDR2: SGHAT, FQDESV (reference sequence). Deletions cut 6 bases from V and 0 bases from J, with 8 bases between. The CDR3 nucleotides read TGTGCCAGCAGTCAGACGGTGAACACTGAAGCTTTCTTT. Residues: CASSQTVNTEAFF.

This chain connects TRBV19 to TRBJ1-2; no clear D. The V end lost 3 bases, the J end lost 8 bases, and 19 bases lay between the germline ends. Germline V gene sequence: CDR1 LNHDA, CDR2 SQIVND (reference sequence). The CDR3 is 15 residues long. CDR3 residues: CASSIGQDDTRGYTF. The CDR3 DNA sequence: TGTGCCAGTAGTATCGGGCAGGACGACACCCGGGGCTACACCTTC. Full variable domain (rest looked up from reference TRBV19 and TRBJ1-2): DGGITQSPKYLFRKEGQNVTLSCEQNLNHDAMYWYRQDPGQGLRLIYYSQIVNDFQKGDIAEGYSVSREKKESFPLTVTSAQKNPTAFYLCASSIGQDDTRGYTFGSGTRLTVV.

The chain uses TRBV6-1 and TRBJ1-2; D gene uncertain. The germline V and J ends were trimmed by 5 bases and 8 bases, with 6 bases remaining between them. The germline CDR1 and CDR2 sequences are MNHNS and SASEGT. The CDR3 length is 10 residues. The CDR3 spells CASSPMGYTF. As DNA, the CDR3 is TGTGCCAGCAGTCCAATGGGCTACACCTTC.

J is TRBJ1-3 and V is TRBV7-2; 8 bases are a match to TRBD1. Per germline, CDR1 SGHTA and CDR2 FQGNSA. The CDR3 spans 16 residues. Trimming cost V 0 bases and J 4 bases; bases outside gene matches: 5. As DNA, the CDR3 is TGTGCCAGCAGCTTAGCGGGACAGGCCGGGGGAAACACCATATATTTT. Translating gives CASSLAGQAGGNTIYF.

The chain employs TRBV5-1 and TRBJ1-1; possible D gene TRBD1, 6 bases. The V and J ends lost 2 bases and 1 base respectively, with 15 bases between them. The CDR3 has 16 residues. Per the germline V gene, CDR1 is SGHRS and CDR2 is YFSETQ. CDR3 region: CASSFNAGVGNTEAFF. DNA of the CDR3: TGCGCCAGCAGCTTCAATGCAGGGGTGGGGAACACTGAAGCTTTCTTT.

This chain connects TRBV15 to TRBJ2-7, with D tentatively TRBD1 (5 bases). The CDR3 is 15 residues long. Trimming removed 0 bases at V and 3 bases at J, with 12 bases between. CDR1 is LNHNV, CDR2 YYDKDF, per germline (reference sequence). The CDR3, as DNA: TGTGCCACCAGCAGAGATAGGAGACAGTTCTACGAGCAGTACTTC. Protein product: CATSRDRRQFYEQYF.

This clone showed up just once. V and J are TRBV7-2 and TRBJ2-3; 8 positions match TRBD2. The CDR3 has 16 amino acids. J gave up 3 bases and V 0 bases, and 5 bases lay outside the gene matches. Per the germline V gene, CDR1 is SGHTA and CDR2 is FQGNSA. Here the CDR3 DNA reads TGTGCCAGCAGCTTAGCAGCTAGCGGGTGGACAGATACGCAGTATTTT. Its protein is CASSLAASGWTDTQYF. Filled out from reference TRBV7-2 and TRBJ2-3, the complete variable domain reads GAGVSQSPSNKVTEKGKDVELRCDPISGHTALYWYRQSLGQGLEFLIYFQGNSAPDKSGLPSDRFSAERTGGSVSTLTIQRTQQEDSAVYLCASSLAASGWTDTQYFGPGTRLTVL.

This chain connects TRBV5-1 to TRBJ1-3; a weak D match, TRBD1 (5 bases). The CDR3 consists of 16 residues. Germline V gene data show CDR1 as SGHRS and CDR2 as YFSETQ. V lost 4 bases to trimming and J lost 0 bases, with 14 bases between them. Here the CDR3 DNA reads TGCGCCAGCAGCATAACGGGACTGAACTCTGGAAACACCATATATTTT. It encodes CASSITGLNSGNTIYF.